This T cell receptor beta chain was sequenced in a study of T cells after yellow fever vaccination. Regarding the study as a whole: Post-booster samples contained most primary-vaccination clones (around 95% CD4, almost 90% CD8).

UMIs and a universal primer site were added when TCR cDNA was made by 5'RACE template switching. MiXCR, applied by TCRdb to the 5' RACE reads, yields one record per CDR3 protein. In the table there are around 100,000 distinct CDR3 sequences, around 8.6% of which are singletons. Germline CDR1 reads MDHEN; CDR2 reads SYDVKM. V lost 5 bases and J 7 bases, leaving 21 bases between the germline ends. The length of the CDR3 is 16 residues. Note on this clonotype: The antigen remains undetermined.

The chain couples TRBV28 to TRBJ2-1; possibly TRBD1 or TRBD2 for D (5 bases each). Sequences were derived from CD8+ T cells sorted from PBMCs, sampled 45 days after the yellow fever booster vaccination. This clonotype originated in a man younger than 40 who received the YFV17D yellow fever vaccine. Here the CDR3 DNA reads TGTGCCAGCAGTCTCACCCCGTACGGGGCCGGGAATGAGCAGTTCTTC. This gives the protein CASSLTPYGAGNEQFF.